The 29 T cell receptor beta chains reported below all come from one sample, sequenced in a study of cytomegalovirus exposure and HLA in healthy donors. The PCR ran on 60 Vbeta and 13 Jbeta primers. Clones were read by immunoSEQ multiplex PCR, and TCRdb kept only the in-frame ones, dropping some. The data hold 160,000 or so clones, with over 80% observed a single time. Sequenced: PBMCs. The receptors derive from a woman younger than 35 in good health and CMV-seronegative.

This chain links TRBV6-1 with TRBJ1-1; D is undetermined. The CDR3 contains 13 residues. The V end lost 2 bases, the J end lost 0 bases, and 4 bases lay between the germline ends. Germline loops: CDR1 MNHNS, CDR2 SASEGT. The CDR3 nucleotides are TGTGCCAGCAGTGAACACATGAACACTGAAGCTTTCTTT. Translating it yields CASSEHMNTEAFF.

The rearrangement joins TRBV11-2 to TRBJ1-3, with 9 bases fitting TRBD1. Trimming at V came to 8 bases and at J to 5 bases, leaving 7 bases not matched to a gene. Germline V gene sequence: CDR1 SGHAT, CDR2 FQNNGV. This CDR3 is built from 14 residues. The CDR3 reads CASGVGQGRNTIYF. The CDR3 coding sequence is TGTGCCAGCGGAGTAGGACAGGGGAGAAACACCATATATTTT.

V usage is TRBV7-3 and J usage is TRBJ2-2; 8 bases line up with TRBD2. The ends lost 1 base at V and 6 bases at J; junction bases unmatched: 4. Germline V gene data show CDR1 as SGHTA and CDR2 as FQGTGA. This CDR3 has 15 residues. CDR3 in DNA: TGTGCCAGCAGCTTAAATCTACTAGCGGCCGGGGAGCTGTTTTTT. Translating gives CASSLNLLAAGELFF. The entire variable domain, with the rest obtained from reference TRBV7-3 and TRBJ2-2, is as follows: GAGVSQTPSNKVTEKGKYVELRCDPISGHTALYWYRQSLGQGPEFLIYFQGTGAADDSGLPNDRFFAVRPEGSVSTLKIQRTERGDSAVYLCASSLNLLAAGELFFGEGSRLTVL.

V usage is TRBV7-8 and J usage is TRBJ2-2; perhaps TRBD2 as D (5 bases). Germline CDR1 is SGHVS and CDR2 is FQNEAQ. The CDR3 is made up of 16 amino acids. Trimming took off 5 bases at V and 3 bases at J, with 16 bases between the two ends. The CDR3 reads CASSQTVDLYTGELFF. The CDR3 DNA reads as TGTGCCAGCAGCCAAACGGTGGACTTATACACCGGGGAGCTGTTTTTT. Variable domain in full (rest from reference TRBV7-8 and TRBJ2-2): GAGVSQSPRYKVAKRGQDVALRCDPISGHVSLFWYQQALGQGPEFLTYFQNEAQLDKSGLPSDRFFAERPEGSVSTLKIQRTQQEDSAVYLCASSQTVDLYTGELFFGEGSRLTVL.

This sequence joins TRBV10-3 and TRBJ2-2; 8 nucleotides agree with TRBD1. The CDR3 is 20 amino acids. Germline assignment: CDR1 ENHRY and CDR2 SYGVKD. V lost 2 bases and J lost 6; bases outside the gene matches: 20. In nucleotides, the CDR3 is TGTGCCATCAGTGAGACCCTTATACCCCGTGGACAGGGAAAGGCCGGGGAGCTGTTTTTT. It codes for CAISETLIPRGQGKAGELFF.

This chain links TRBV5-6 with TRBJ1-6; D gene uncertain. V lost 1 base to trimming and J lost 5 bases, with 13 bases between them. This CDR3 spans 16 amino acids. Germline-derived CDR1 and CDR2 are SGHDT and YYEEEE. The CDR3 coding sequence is TGTGCCAGCAGCTTGAGGCGGGGTACTCATAATTCACCCCTCCACTTT. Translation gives CASSLRRGTHNSPLHF.

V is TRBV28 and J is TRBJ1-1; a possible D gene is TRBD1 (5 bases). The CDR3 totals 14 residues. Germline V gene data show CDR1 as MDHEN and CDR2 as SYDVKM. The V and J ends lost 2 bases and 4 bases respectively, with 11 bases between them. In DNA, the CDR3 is TGTGCCAGCAGTTTAGGTCAGGGTGGCACTGAAGCTTTCTTT. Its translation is CASSLGQGGTEAFF. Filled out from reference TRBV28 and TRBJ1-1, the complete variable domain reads DVKVTQSSRYLVKRTGEKVFLECVQDMDHENMFWYRQDPGLGLRLIYFSYDVKMKEKGDIPEGYSVSREKKERFSLILESASTNQTSMYLCASSLGQGGTEAFFGQGTRLTVV.

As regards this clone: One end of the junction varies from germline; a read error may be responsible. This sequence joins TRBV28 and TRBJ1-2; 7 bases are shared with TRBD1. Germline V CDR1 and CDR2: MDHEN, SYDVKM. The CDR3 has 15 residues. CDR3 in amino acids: CAGRLTEGAGYGYTF. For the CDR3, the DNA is TGTGCCGGCAGATTGACCGAGGGGGCAGGCTATGGCTACACCTTC.

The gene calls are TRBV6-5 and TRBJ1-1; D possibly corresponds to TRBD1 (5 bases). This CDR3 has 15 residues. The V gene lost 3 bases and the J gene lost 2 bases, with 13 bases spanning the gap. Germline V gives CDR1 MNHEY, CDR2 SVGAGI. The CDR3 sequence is CASSYDRALNTEAFF. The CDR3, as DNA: TGTGCCAGCAGTTATGACAGAGCCCTTAACACTGAAGCTTTCTTT.

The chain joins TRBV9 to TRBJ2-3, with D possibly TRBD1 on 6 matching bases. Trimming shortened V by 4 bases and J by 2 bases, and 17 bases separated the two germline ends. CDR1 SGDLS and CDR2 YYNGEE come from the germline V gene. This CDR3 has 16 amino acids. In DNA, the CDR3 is TGTGCCAGCAGCTATTTCCGAGACAGGCCCACAGATACGCAGTATTTT. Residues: CASSYFRDRPTDTQYF.

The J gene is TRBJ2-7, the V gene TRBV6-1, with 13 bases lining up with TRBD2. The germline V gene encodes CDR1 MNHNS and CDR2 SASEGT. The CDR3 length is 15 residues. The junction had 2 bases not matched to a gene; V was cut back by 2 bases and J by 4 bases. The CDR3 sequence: CASSEKTSGGYEQYF. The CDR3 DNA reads TGTGCCAGCAGTGAAAAGACTAGCGGGGGGTACGAGCAGTACTTC.

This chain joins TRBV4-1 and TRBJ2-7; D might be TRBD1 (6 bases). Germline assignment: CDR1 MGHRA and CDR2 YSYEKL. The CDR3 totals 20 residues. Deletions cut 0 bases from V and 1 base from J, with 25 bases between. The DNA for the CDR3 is TGCGCCAGCAGCCAAGATAGGGGCAGGGGCGGTTTACGGGAATCCTACGAGCAGTACTTC. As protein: CASSQDRGRGGLRESYEQYF.

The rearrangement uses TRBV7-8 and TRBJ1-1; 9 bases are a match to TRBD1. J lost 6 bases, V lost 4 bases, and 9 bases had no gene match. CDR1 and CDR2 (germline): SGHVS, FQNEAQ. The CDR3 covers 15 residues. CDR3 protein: CASSSSRTGVPEAFF. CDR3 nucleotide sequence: TGTGCCAGCAGCTCAAGTAGGACAGGGGTCCCTGAAGCTTTCTTT.

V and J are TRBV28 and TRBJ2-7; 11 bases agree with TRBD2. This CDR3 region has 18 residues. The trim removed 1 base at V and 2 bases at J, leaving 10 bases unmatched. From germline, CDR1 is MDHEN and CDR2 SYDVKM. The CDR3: CASSLSLRLAGRTYEQYF. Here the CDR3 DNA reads TGTGCCAGCAGTTTATCTCTAAGACTAGCGGGGCGTACCTACGAGCAGTACTTC.

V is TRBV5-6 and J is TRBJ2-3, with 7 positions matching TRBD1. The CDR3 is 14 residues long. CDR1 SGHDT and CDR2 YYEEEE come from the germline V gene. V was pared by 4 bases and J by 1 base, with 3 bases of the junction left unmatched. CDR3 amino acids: CASSLGTGTDTQYF. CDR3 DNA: TGTGCCAGCAGCCTAGGGACAGGCACAGATACGCAGTATTTT.

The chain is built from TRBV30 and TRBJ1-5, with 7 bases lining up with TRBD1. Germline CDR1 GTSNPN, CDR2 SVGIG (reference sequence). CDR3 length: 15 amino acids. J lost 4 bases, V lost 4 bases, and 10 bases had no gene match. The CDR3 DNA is TGTGCCTGGAATTACCCGGGACAGTATAATCAGCCCCAGCATTTT. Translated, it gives CAWNYPGQYNQPQHF.

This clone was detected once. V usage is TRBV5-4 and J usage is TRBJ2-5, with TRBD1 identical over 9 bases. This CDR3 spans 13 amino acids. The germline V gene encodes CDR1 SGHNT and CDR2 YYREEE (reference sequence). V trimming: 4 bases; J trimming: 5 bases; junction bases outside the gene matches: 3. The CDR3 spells CASSTGGEETQYF. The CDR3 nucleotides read TGTGCCAGCAGCACAGGGGGCGAGGAGACCCAGTACTTC.

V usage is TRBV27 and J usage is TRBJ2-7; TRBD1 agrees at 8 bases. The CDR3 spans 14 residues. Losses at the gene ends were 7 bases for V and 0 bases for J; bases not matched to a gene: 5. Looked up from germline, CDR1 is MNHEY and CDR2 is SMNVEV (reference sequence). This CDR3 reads CASTRTGGSYEQYF. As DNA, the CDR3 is TGTGCCAGCACCCGTACAGGGGGCTCCTACGAGCAGTACTTC.

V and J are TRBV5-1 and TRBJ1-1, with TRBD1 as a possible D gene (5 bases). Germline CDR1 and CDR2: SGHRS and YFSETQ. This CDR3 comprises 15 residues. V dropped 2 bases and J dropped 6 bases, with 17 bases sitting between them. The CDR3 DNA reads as TGCGCCAGCAGCTTTGGAGTGGGGCAGACCTCTGAAGCTTTCTTT. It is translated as CASSFGVGQTSEAFF.

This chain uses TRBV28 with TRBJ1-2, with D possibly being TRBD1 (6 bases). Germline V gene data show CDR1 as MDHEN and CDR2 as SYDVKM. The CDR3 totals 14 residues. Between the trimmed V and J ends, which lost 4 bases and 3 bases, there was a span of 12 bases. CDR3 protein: CASSSPGHHYGYTF. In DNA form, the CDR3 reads TGTGCCAGCAGTTCCCCGGGACACCACTATGGCTACACCTTC.

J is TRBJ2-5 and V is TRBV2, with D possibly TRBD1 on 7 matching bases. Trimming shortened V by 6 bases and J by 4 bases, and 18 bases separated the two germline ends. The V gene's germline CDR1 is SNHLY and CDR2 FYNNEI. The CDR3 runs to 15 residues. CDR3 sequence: CASSALRGRRETQYF. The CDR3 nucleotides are TGTGCCAGCAGCGCCCTCAGGGGGAGGCGAGAGACCCAGTACTTC.

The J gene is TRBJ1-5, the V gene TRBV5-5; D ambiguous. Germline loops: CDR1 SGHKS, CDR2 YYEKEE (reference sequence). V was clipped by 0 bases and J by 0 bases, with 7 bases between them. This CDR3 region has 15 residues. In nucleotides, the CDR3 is TGTGCCAGCAGCTTGGACAGCTATAGCAATCAGCCCCAGCATTTT. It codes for CASSLDSYSNQPQHF.

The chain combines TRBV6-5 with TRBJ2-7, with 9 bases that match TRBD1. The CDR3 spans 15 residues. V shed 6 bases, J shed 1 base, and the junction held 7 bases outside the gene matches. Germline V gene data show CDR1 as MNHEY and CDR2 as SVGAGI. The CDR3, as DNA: TGTGCCAGCAGGGTAGACAGGGGGACTTCCTACGAGCAGTACTTC. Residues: CASRVDRGTSYEQYF.

The CDR3 region is CASSRNPGTGGETQYF. The CDR3, as DNA: TGCGCCAGCAGCCGGAACCCCGGGACAGGGGGAGAGACCCAGTACTTC. The chain is built from TRBV5-1 and TRBJ2-5; 11 positions agree with TRBD1. With 4 bases clipped from V and 4 bases from J, the junction kept 9 bases outside the gene matches. This CDR3 is 16 amino acids long. Germline V gene lookup returns CDR1 SGHRS and CDR2 YFSETQ.

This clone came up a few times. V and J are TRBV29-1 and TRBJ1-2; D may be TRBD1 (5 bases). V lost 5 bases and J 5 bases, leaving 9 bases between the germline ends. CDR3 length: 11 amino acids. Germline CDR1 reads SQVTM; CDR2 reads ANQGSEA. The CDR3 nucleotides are TGCAGCGTTCTGACAGTATATGGCTACACCTTC. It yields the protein CSVLTVYGYTF.

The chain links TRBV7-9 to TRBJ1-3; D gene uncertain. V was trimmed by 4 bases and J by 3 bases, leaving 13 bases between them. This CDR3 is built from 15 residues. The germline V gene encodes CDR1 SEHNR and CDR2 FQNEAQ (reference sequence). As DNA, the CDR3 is TGTGCCAGCAGCTCCGGGAGGGCGGGTGGAAACACCATATATTTT. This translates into CASSSGRAGGNTIYF.

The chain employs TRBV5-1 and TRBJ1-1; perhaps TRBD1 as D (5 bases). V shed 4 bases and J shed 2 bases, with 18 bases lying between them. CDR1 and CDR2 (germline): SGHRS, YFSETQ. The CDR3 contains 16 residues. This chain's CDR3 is CASSGGGSYPNTEAFF. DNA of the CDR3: TGCGCCAGCAGCGGCGGGGGTTCTTATCCCAACACTGAAGCTTTCTTT.

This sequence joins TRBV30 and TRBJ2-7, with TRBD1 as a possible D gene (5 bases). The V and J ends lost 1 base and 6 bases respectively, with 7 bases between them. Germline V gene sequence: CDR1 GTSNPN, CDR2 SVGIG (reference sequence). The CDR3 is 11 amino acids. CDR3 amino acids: CAWSARGEQYF. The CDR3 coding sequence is TGTGCCTGGAGTGCAAGGGGCGAGCAGTACTTC.

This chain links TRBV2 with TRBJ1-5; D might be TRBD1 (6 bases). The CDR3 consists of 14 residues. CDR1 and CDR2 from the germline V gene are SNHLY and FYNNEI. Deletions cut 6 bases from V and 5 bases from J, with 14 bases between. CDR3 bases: TGTGCCAGCAGCCAACAGGGATCTCATCAGCCCCAGCATTTT. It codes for CASSQQGSHQPQHF.